Shown below are 24 T cell receptor beta chains from a single sample sequenced in a study of T cell responses to AZD1222 COVID-19 vaccine. Only in-frame clones appear in the TCRdb table, and some are missing; sequencing was by immunoSEQ multiplex PCR. The sample records approximately 89,000 clones, around nine tenths being singletons. The sequencing used peripheral blood, collected 28 days after the second AZD1222 dose. The receptors were gathered from an adult who received the AZD1222 COVID-19 vaccine.

The gene calls are TRBV27 and TRBJ2-7, with unresolved D. This CDR3 has 24 residues. CDR1 and CDR2 (germline): MNHEY, SMNVEV (reference sequence). V gave up 4 bases and J gave up 4 bases, with 44 bases separating them. The CDR3 sequence is CASSSPILVRGPIRVFESRYEQYF. The CDR3 DNA sequence: TGTGCCAGCAGTTCTCCCATTTTAGTCCGCGGCCCTATTCGAGTTTTTGAGTCTAGGTACGAGCAGTACTTC.

The chain joins TRBV5-1 to TRBJ2-5; D is uncertain. The V and J ends lost 2 bases and 0 bases respectively, with 5 bases between them. Germline-derived CDR1 and CDR2 are SGHRS and YFSETQ. CDR3 length equals 13 residues. The CDR3 region has the DNA TGCGCCAGCAGCTTCTTGTACCAAGAGACCCAGTACTTC. It yields the protein CASSFLYQETQYF.

The chain couples TRBV28 to TRBJ1-5; D is uncertain. Trimming left V 10 bases short and J 3 bases short, with 19 bases between. This CDR3 spans 15 amino acids. The germline CDR1 and CDR2 sequences are MDHEN and SYDVKM. In nucleotides, the CDR3 is TGTGCCACCCACGGAACCTACAGTTACAATCAGCCCCAGCATTTT. This encodes CATHGTYSYNQPQHF.

V and J are TRBV5-4 and TRBJ1-2; 8 nucleotides match TRBD1. V lost 2 bases to trimming and J lost 3 bases; unmatched junction nucleotides: 6. Germline lookup yields CDR1 SGHNT and CDR2 YYREEE (reference sequence). The CDR3 spans 15 residues. In DNA form, the CDR3 reads TGTGCCAGCAGCTTAATACAGGGGGGGGACTATGGCTACACCTTC. Translating it yields CASSLIQGGDYGYTF.

This clone was counted a single time. The genes are TRBV6-2 or TRBV6-3 and TRBJ2-2, with 7 nucleotides matching TRBD1. The V gene end was trimmed by 5 bases and the J gene end by 4 bases; junction bases not matched to a gene: 4. The CDR3 sequence is 14 residues long. The germline V gene has CDR1 MNHEY and CDR2 SVGEGT. CDR3 sequence reads: CASSPRTGTGELFF. The CDR3 region has the DNA TGTGCCAGCAGTCCCCGGACAGGCACCGGGGAGCTGTTTTTT.

This sequence joins TRBV6-5 and TRBJ2-7, with 8 positions matching TRBD1. The V gene end was trimmed by 6 bases and the J gene end by 5 bases; junction bases not matched to a gene: 9. The CDR3 is 14 amino acids. Germline lookup yields CDR1 MNHEY and CDR2 SVGAGI. The CDR3 coding sequence is TGTGCCAGCAGCTTGGGACAGGTGAAGAACGAGCAGTACTTC. It specifies CASSLGQVKNEQYF.

The chain employs TRBV7-2 and TRBJ2-4; weak D call: TRBD2 (6 bases). V was shortened by 1 base and J by 5 bases, with 15 bases between the two germline ends. In germline, CDR1 is SGHTA, CDR2 FQGNSA. There are 16 residues in the CDR3. The CDR3 nucleotides are TGTGCCAGCAGCTTAGAGGTCGGGGGAAAGGAAAACATTCAGTACTTC. As protein: CASSLEVGGKENIQYF.

This chain joins TRBV28 and TRBJ1-6, with a weak D call TRBD1 (5 bases). Germline V gene data show CDR1 as MDHEN and CDR2 as SYDVKM. The CDR3 covers 14 residues. V shed 7 bases and J shed 10 bases, with 17 bases lying between them. As DNA, the CDR3 is TGTGCCAGCAAGGGGATTCCCGGGGGGTCACCCCTCCACTTT. It is translated as CASKGIPGGSPLHF.

The V gene is TRBV19, the J gene TRBJ1-2, with unresolved D. The germline V gene encodes CDR1 LNHDA and CDR2 SQIVND (reference sequence). The CDR3 has 14 amino acids. V lost 5 bases and J 3 bases, leaving 13 bases between the germline ends. Written as DNA, the CDR3 is TGTGCCAGTAGTTTCAGGTCGGTTGACTATGGCTACACCTTC. Its protein is CASSFRSVDYGYTF.

The V call is TRBV28, the J call TRBJ1-2, with unresolved D. CDR1 is MDHEN and CDR2 is SYDVKM in the germline V gene. Trimming took 6 bases from V and 0 from J, leaving 11 bases between them. This CDR3 is built from 14 residues. This CDR3 reads CASSPPRTNYGYTF. CDR3 bases: TGTGCCAGCAGCCCCCCACGAACTAACTATGGCTACACCTTC.

This clone appeared a single time. V and J are TRBV2 and TRBJ1-6; 8 bases match TRBD1. Germline CDR1 is SNHLY and CDR2 is FYNNEI. The trim removed 4 bases at V and 7 bases at J, leaving 3 bases unmatched. This CDR3 contains 14 residues. In nucleotides, the CDR3 is TGTGCCAGCAGTGGCCGGACAGGGAATTCACCCCTCCACTTT. This gives the protein CASSGRTGNSPLHF.

The V and J genes are TRBV6-1 and TRBJ2-4; the D gene is possibly TRBD2 (7 bases). V gave up 4 bases and J gave up 6 bases, with 19 bases separating them. This CDR3 has 16 residues. CDR1 is MNHNS and CDR2 is SASEGT in the germline V gene. The CDR3 reads CASSGRGAIRGNIQYF. The CDR3 nucleotides read TGTGCCAGCAGTGGACGGGGGGCTATACGTGGAAACATTCAGTACTTC.

The V call is TRBV7-2, the J call TRBJ2-6; D assignment may be TRBD1 or TRBD2 (5 bases each). This CDR3 has 17 amino acids. Germline V gene data show CDR1 as SGHTA and CDR2 as FQGNSA. V was shortened by 2 bases and J by 4 bases, with 15 bases between the two germline ends. The CDR3 nucleotides read TGTGCCAGCAGCTTAACGCTCTCGGGGACCGGGGCCAACGTCCTGACTTTC. Its protein is CASSLTLSGTGANVLTF.

The CDR3: CSVTAGLKTDTQYF. The CDR3 DNA reads TGCAGCGTTACCGCGGGTTTGAAAACAGATACGCAGTATTTT. The V gene is TRBV29-1, the J gene TRBJ2-3; the D gene is possibly TRBD2 (5 bases). Germline values: CDR1 SQVTM, CDR2 ANQGSEA. This CDR3 has 14 amino acids. Trimming pared 5 bases from V and 3 bases from J, leaving 15 bases between.

This clone was counted a few times. CDR3 coding DNA: TGTGCCAGCAGTTACCCGGGGGGGGGAAACTATGGCTACACCTTC. Protein product: CASSYPGGGNYGYTF. This chain connects TRBV6-5 to TRBJ1-2, with TRBD1 as a possible D gene (5 bases). The CDR3 covers 15 residues. The germline CDR1 and CDR2 sequences are MNHEY and SVGAGI. Trimming took 2 bases from V and 2 from J, leaving 12 bases between them.

This chain joins TRBV3-1 (or the pseudogene TRBV3-2) and TRBJ1-1, with TRBD1 matching over 8 bases. The V gene's germline CDR1 is LGHDT and CDR2 YNNKEL (reference sequence). There are 15 residues in the CDR3. V lost 5 bases and J lost 1; bases outside the gene matches: 6. CDR3: CASSKADRANTEAFF. In DNA, the CDR3 is TGTGCCAGCAGCAAAGCGGACAGGGCGAACACTGAAGCTTTCTTT.

This sequence joins TRBV18 and TRBJ1-1, with 11 bases lining up with TRBD1. Germline loops: CDR1 KGHSH, CDR2 LQKENI. Trimming removed 3 bases from V and 5 bases from J; junction bases left unmatched: 8. The CDR3 sequence is 16 residues long. The CDR3 loop is CASSPSDRGHGTEAFF. The CDR3 DNA sequence: TGTGCCAGCTCACCGTCGGACAGGGGGCATGGAACTGAAGCTTTCTTT.

The chain combines TRBV28 with TRBJ1-1, with 10 bases lining up with TRBD1. This CDR3 is built from 14 residues. The ends lost 7 bases at V and 1 base at J; junction bases unmatched: 3. Germline V gene data show CDR1 as MDHEN and CDR2 as SYDVKM. The CDR3 is CASTRTGGNTEAFF. The CDR3 DNA reads TGTGCCAGCACGAGGACAGGGGGGAACACTGAAGCTTTCTTT.

This clone was counted a few times. This chain uses TRBV4-2 with TRBJ1-4; D is unresolved. V was shortened by 4 bases and J by 4 bases, with 10 bases between the two germline ends. This CDR3 is built from 14 residues. Per the germline V gene, CDR1 is LGHNA and CDR2 is YNFKEQ. The CDR3 is CASSRTEFNEKLFF. Written as DNA, the CDR3 is TGTGCCAGCAGCCGGACGGAATTTAATGAAAAACTGTTTTTT.

V is TRBV5-1 and J is TRBJ1-1, with TRBD1 matching over 10 bases. Trimming removed 4 bases from V and 4 bases from J; junction bases left unmatched: 7. Germline V CDR1 and CDR2: SGHRS, YFSETQ. This CDR3 comprises 15 residues. For the CDR3, the DNA is TGCGCCAGCAGCAACGGGACAGGGGCCCGCACTGAAGCTTTCTTT. It translates to CASSNGTGARTEAFF.

This clone was recorded only once. This chain joins TRBV2 and TRBJ1-2; a weak D match, TRBD1 (6 bases). With 2 bases removed from V and 8 bases from J, the gap between germline ends came to 9 bases. CDR3 length: 12 amino acids. Germline-derived CDR1 and CDR2 are SNHLY and FYNNEI. CDR3 protein: CASSEQGRGYTF. The CDR3, as DNA: TGTGCCAGCAGTGAACAGGGGAGAGGCTACACCTTC.

The chain joins TRBV7-6 to TRBJ1-5, with 9 positions matching TRBD1. This CDR3 spans 14 amino acids. V lost 9 bases, J lost 6 bases, and 9 bases stayed unmatched. Germline lookup yields CDR1 SGHVS and CDR2 FNYEAQ. The CDR3 sequence is CASTTGGEGQPQHF. The DNA of the CDR3 is TGTGCCAGTACAACAGGGGGCGAAGGTCAGCCCCAGCATTTT. Complete variable domain (other parts from reference TRBV7-6 and TRBJ1-5): GAGVSQSPRYKVTKRGQDVALRCDPISGHVSLYWYRQALGQGPEFLTYFNYEAQQDKSGLPNDRFSAERPEGSISTLTIQRTEQRDSAMYRCASTTGGEGQPQHFGDGTRLSIL.

This clone was seen a few times. This sequence joins TRBV2 and TRBJ1-6, with D unresolved. CDR1 and CDR2 (germline): SNHLY, FYNNEI. The V gene lost 1 base and the J gene lost 8 bases, with 9 bases spanning the gap. The CDR3 is made up of 14 amino acids. In DNA, the CDR3 is TGTGCCAGCAGTGAAGATCCACGTTATTCACCCCTCCACTTT. This codes for CASSEDPRYSPLHF.

This clone occurred a few times. The chain carries TRBV10-3 and TRBJ1-3, with D perhaps TRBD1 (5 bases). The CDR3 is made up of 14 amino acids. CDR1 and CDR2 (germline): ENHRY, SYGVKD. Trimming pared 10 bases from V and 0 bases from J, leaving 13 bases between. CDR3 coding DNA: TGTGCCACCGCCGACAGTTCCTCTGGAAACACCATATATTTT. It is translated as CATADSSSGNTIYF.